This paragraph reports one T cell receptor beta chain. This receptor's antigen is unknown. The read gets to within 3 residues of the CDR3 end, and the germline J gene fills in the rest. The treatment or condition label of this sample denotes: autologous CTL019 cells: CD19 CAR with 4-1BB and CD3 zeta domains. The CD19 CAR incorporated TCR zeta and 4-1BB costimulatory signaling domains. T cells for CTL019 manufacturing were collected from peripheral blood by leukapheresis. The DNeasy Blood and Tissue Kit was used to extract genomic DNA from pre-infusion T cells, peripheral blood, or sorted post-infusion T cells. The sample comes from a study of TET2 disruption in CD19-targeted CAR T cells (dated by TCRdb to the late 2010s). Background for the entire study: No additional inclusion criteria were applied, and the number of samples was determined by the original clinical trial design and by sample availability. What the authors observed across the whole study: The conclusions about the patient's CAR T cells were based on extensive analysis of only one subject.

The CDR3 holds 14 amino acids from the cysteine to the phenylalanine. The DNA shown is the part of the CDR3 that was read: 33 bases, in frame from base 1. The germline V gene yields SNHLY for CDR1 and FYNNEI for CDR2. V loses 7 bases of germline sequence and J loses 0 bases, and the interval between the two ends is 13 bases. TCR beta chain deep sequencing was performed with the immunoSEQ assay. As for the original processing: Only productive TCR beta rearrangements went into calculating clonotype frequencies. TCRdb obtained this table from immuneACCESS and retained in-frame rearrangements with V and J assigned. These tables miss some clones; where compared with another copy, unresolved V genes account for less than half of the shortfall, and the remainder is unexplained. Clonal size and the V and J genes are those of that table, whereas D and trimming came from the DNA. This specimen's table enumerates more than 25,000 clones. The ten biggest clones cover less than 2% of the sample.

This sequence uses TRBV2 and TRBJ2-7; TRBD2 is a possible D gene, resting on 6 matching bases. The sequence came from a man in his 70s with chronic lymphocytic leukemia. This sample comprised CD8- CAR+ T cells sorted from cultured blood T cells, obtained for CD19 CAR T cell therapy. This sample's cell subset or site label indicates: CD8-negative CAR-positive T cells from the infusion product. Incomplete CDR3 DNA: TGTGCCAGCACGGTGCGGGGATCCTCCTACGAG. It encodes CASTVRGSSYE. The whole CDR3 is CASTVRGSSYEQYF. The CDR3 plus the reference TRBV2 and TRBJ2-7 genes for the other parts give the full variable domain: EPEVTQTPSHQVTQMGQEVILRCVPISNHLYFYWYRQILGQKVEFLVSFYNNEISEKSEIFDDQFSVERPDGSNFTLKIRSTKLEDSAMYFCASTVRGSSYEQYFGPGTRLTVT.